This T cell receptor beta chain was documented in a study of blood T cell repertoires in COVID-19. Overall study context: Both acute and convalescent COVID-19 samples were obtained from the United States, Italy and Spain.

As handled by the study authors: Estimation of nucleated cell counts was performed using reference gene primer amplification. Produced via immunoSEQ multiplex PCR; TCRdb's table is partial and in-frame only. The D gene and trimming were derived from the DNA, and the V and J assignments and clone size from that table. The sample gives some 90,000 clones, 80% of which show up once; about a tenth is in the top ten. The V gene's germline CDR1 is MDHEN and CDR2 SYDVKM. V was trimmed by 3 bases and J by 7 bases, leaving 10 bases between them. The CDR3 contains 13 residues. What was sequenced was peripheral blood. The clonotype was recovered from a woman in her sixties or seventies with acute or convalescent COVID-19. The V gene is TRBV28, the J gene TRBJ1-5; D is uncertain. The CDR3 protein is CASSFGEIQPQHF. CDR3 sequence (DNA): TGTGCCAGCAGTTTTGGAGAGATCCAGCCCCAGCATTTT.